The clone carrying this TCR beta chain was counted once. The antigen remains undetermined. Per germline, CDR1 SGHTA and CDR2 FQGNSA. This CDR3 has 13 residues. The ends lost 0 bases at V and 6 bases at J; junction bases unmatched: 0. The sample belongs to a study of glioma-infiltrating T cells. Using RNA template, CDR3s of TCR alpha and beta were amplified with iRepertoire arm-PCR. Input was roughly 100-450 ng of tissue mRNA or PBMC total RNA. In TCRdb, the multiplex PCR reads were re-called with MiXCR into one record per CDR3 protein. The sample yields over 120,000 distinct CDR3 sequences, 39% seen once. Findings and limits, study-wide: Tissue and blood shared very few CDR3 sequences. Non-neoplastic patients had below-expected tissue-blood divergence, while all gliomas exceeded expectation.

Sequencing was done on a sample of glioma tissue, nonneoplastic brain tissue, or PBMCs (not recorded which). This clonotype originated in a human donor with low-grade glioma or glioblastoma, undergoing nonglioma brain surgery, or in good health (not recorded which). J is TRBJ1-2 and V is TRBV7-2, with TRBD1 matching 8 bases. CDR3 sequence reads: CASSLATGDGYTF. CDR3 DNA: TGTGCCAGCAGCTTAGCGACAGGGGATGGCTACACCTTC. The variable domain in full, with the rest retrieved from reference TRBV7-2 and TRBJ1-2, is GAGVSQSPSNKVTEKGKDVELRCDPISGHTALYWYRQSLGQGLEFLIYFQGNSAPDKSGLPSDRFSAERTGGSVSTLTIQRTQQEDSAVYLCASSLATGDGYTFGSGTRLTVV.